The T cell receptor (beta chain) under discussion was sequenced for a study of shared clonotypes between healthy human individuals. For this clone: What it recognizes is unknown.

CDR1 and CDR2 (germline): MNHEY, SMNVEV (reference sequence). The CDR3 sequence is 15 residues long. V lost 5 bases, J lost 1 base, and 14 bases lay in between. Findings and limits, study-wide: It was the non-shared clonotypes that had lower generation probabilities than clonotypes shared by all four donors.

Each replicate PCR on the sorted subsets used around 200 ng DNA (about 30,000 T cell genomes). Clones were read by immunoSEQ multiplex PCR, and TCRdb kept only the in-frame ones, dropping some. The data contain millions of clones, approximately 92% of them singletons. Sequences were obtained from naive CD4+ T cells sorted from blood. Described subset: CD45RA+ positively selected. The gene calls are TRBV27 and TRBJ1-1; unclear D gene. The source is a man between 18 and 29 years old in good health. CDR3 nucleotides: TGTGCCAGCAGTCCGCTACAGTCAAGGAACACTGAAGCTTTCTTT. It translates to CASSPLQSRNTEAFF.